Listed below are T cell receptor beta chains from one sample, sequenced in a study of blood T cell repertoires in COVID-19. Sequencing used immunoSEQ multiplex PCR; TCRdb keeps in-frame clones, though not all of them. Among 120,000 or so clones listed, 60% to 85% were seen once. Material for sequencing was peripheral blood. The receptor source for this set is a man between 65 and 80 years old with acute or convalescent COVID-19. The CDR3 runs from the conserved cysteine through the conserved F or W. The D gene is left open where the match is weak. Clone size is given for some rows only: seen once, a few or many times, or a class if the clone is expanded.

-,TRBV15,TRBJ1-1,-,TGTGCCACCAGCAGAGTTGAGCCGAACACTGAAGCTTTCTTT,CATSRVEPNTEAFF
TRBD1,TRBV12-5,TRBJ2-3,once,TGTGCTAGTGGTCCGTACAGGGGGTTGGGCACAGATACGCAGTATTTT,CASGPYRGLGTDTQYF
-,TRBV19,TRBJ1-2,once,TGTGCCAGTAGTATAACGGGAAGAAGTGGCTACACCTTC,CASSITGRSGYTF
-,TRBV5-8,TRBJ1-2,-,TGTGCCAGCAGCGGGACGCCTGGGCTGGGGGCCTATGGCTACACCTTC,CASSGTPGLGAYGYTF
-,TRBV15,TRBJ1-1,-,TGTGCCACCAGCAGACAGATGAACACTGAAGCTTTCTTT,CATSRQMNTEAFF
TRBD1,TRBV11-3,TRBJ1-2,-,TGTGCCAGCAGCTTAGATTCAGGGGGCTACGGCTACACCTTC,CASSLDSGGYGYTF
TRBD2,TRBV18,TRBJ2-2,few,TGTGCCAGCTCACCCAGCGGGGGGGCGCGGAACACCGGGGAGCTGTTTTTT,CASSPSGGARNTGELFF
-,TRBV19,TRBJ1-1,-,TGTGCCAGTATCACACCGGGGAACACTGAAGCTTTCTTT,CASITPGNTEAFF
-,TRBV15,TRBJ2-5,once,TGTGCCACCAGCAGAGAGTCGCAGGGGCAAGAGACCCAGTACTTC,CATSRESQGQETQYF
-,TRBV4-3,TRBJ1-3,few,TGCGCCAGCAGCCAAGATCGGGGGGCCCTCTCTGGAAACACCATATATTTT,CASSQDRGALSGNTIYF
-,TRBV5-8,TRBJ2-7,-,TGTGCCAGCAGCTTCAGCTACGAGCAGTACTTC,CASSFSYEQYF
TRBD1,TRBV7-8,TRBJ1-5,once,TGTGCCAGCAGCCGAGCCGGGACAGACAATCAGCCCCAGCATTTT,CASSRAGTDNQPQHF
TRBD1,TRBV11-2,TRBJ1-1,few,TGTGCCAGCAGCTTTGGGACAGGGATAAACACTGAAGCTTTCTTT,CASSFGTGINTEAFF
-,TRBV5-1,TRBJ2-7,-,TGCGCCAGCAGCTGGGTGGACAGATCCTACGAGCAGTACTTC,CASSWVDRSYEQYF
-,TRBV6-2/TRBV6-3,TRBJ2-2,-,TGTGCCAGCAGCTTCGACAGGACGAAGAGTTTGAACACCGGGGAGCTGTTTTTT,CASSFDRTKSLNTGELFF
-,TRBV14,TRBJ2-3,-,TGTGCCAGCAGCTCAAGAGGCATTTCTAGCACAGATACGCAGTATTTT,CASSSRGISSTDTQYF
TRBD2,TRBV6-6,TRBJ2-3,-,TGTGCCAGCTTAAAGCGGGGGGGTATCGCAGATACGCAGTATTTT,CASLKRGGIADTQYF
TRBD2,TRBV5-1,TRBJ2-7,-,TGCGCCAGCAGCGTGGCTTCCGGGACTAGCGGGGGTTACGAGCAGTACTTC,CASSVASGTSGGYEQYF
-,TRBV5-6,TRBJ1-2,once,TGTGCCAGCAGCTTGTCGGGGGGCCAAGGGTATGGCTACACCTTC,CASSLSGGQGYGYTF
-,TRBV19,TRBJ1-5,few,TGTGCCAGTAGTATTCCCGGTCGCAATCAGCCCCAGCATTTT,CASSIPGRNQPQHF
TRBD1,TRBV5-4,TRBJ2-1,-,TGTGCCAGCAGCTTGGACCAGGGGGCCTACAATGAGCAGTTCTTC,CASSLDQGAYNEQFF
-,TRBV7-2,TRBJ2-2,-,TGTGCCAGCAGGTTCCGGGGTGGCACCGGGGAGCTGTTTTTT,CASRFRGGTGELFF
TRBD1,TRBV7-9,TRBJ1-1,-,TGTGCCAGCAGCTTAGACCGGGGACAGGGGTCGCCTGAAGCTTTCTTT,CASSLDRGQGSPEAFF
-,TRBV19,TRBJ1-5,once,TGTGCCAGTAGGCGCAGGGTCGGACAGCCCCAGCATTTT,CASRRRVGQPQHF
-,TRBV7-2,TRBJ1-3,-,TGTGCCAGCAGCTTAGAACAAGGAAACACCATATATTTT,CASSLEQGNTIYF
-,TRBV4-3,TRBJ1-3,-,TGCGCCAGCAGCCAAGATAGGCCAGGGACTGGAAACACCATATATTTT,CASSQDRPGTGNTIYF
-,TRBV19,TRBJ1-4,-,TGTGCCAGTAGTATTATTCCTCGGTGGAGTAATGAAAAACTGTTTTTT,CASSIIPRWSNEKLFF
-,TRBV23-1,TRBJ1-4,-,TGCGCCAGCAGTCAATCTCATTTCCGGGTTAATGAAAAACTGTTTTTT,CASSQSHFRVNEKLFF
TRBD2,TRBV19,TRBJ2-1,-,TGTGCCAGTAGTACCCGTTCTAGCGGGGCCGACAATGAGCAGTTCTTC,CASSTRSSGADNEQFF
-,TRBV19,TRBJ1-2,-,TGTGCCAGTAGTGCGGACCTGAGGGACTATGGCTACACCTTC,CASSADLRDYGYTF
-,TRBV9,TRBJ2-3,once,TGTGCCAGCAGCGTAGTACCACTCACAGATACGCAGTATTTT,CASSVVPLTDTQYF
TRBD2,TRBV6-2/TRBV6-3,TRBJ2-1,-,TGTGCCAGCAGTTCGGGACTAGCGACTAGTGAGCAGTTCTTC,CASSSGLATSEQFF
-,TRBV5-5,TRBJ2-7,-,TGTGCCAGCAGCCCCAGGAACTCCTACGAGCAGTACTTC,CASSPRNSYEQYF
TRBD1,TRBV30,TRBJ1-4,-,TGTGCCTGGAGTCCCCAAACAGGGGGAAAACTGTTTTTT,CAWSPQTGGKLFF
-,TRBV15,TRBJ2-7,-,TGTGCCACCAGCAGGGGACACCTCTACGAGCAGTACTTC,CATSRGHLYEQYF
TRBD1,TRBV6-5,TRBJ2-7,-,TGTGCCAGCACGACCGGACAGGGTTGGTACGAGCAGTACTTC,CASTTGQGWYEQYF
-,TRBV7-9,TRBJ2-5,few,TGTGCCAGCAGCTTAGGGGAGTGGGAGACCCAGTACTTC,CASSLGEWETQYF
-,TRBV7-2,TRBJ2-6,-,TGTGCCAGCAGCTTAGTGGCAGGGGCCAACGTCCTGACTTTC,CASSLVAGANVLTF
-,TRBV27,TRBJ1-6,-,TGTGCCAGCAGTTTCCGGGTCGATAATTCACCCCTCCACTTT,CASSFRVDNSPLHF
-,TRBV5-1,TRBJ1-1,-,TGCGCCAGCAGCTCACAGGTGGAGAACACTGAAGCTTTCTTT,CASSSQVENTEAFF
-,TRBV11-2,TRBJ2-7,-,TGTGCCAGCCGGGTTGCGACCTACGAGCAGTACTTC,CASRVATYEQYF
-,TRBV12-2,TRBJ2-2,once,TGTGCAAGTCGTCTCACTGGACTAGCGGGGTGTAACACCGGGGAGCTGTTTTTT,CASRLTGLAGCNTGELFF
-,TRBV6-5,TRBJ2-1,-,TGTGCCAGCGGCAGACTGGACTCCTACAATGAGCAGTTCTTC,CASGRLDSYNEQFF
TRBD1,TRBV18,TRBJ1-2,-,TGTGCCAGCTCACCGGGACAGGGGGCGTATGGCTACACCTTC,CASSPGQGAYGYTF
TRBD1,TRBV7-3,TRBJ2-1,once,TGTGCCAGCAGCGGGACAGGGCGCGACGAGCAGTTCTTC,CASSGTGRDEQFF
-,TRBV2,TRBJ2-3,-,TGTGCCAGCAGTGCCCTCCTAGCAGATACGCAGTATTTT,CASSALLADTQYF
-,TRBV7-2,TRBJ1-3,-,TGTGCCAGCACCCAGGCAGGGACTGGAAACACCATATATTTT,CASTQAGTGNTIYF
-,TRBV5-1,TRBJ2-1,-,TGCGCCAGCAGCTTGGGACACGAAACCTACAATGAGCAGTTCTTC,CASSLGHETYNEQFF
-,TRBV5-8,TRBJ2-5,-,TGTGCCAGCAGCTTGGGCCAACGGGGAGAGACCCAGTACTTC,CASSLGQRGETQYF
-,TRBV19,TRBJ1-4,-,TGTGCCAGTAGTCCTCGACAGAGGACCAAGGAAAAACTGTTTTTT,CASSPRQRTKEKLFF
-,TRBV7-2,TRBJ1-5,-,TGTGCCAGCAGCCCCCAAGGGAGTCAGCCCCAGCATTTT,CASSPQGSQPQHF
-,TRBV7-2,TRBJ2-2,-,TGTGCCAGCAGCCGGTCGGCGGGCACGAACACCGGGGAGCTGTTTTTT,CASSRSAGTNTGELFF
TRBD1,TRBV4-1,TRBJ2-2,few,TGCGCCAGCAGCCACGCGCGAGGGGGCCTTAGCACCGGGGAGCTGTTTTTT,CASSHARGGLSTGELFF
TRBD1,TRBV19,TRBJ1-6,few,TGTGCCAGTAGTATGTCTGGGACAGGGAATTCACCCCTCCACTTT,CASSMSGTGNSPLHF
-,TRBV6-6,TRBJ2-7,few,TGTGCCAGCAGTTCCCCTAGCCTGGTAGCCTACGAGCAGTACTTC,CASSSPSLVAYEQYF
TRBD1,TRBV13,TRBJ1-6,-,TGTGCCAGCAGCTTAGATCCAGGGGGTTCTTCACCCCTCCACTTT,CASSLDPGGSSPLHF
TRBD1,TRBV5-1,TRBJ2-5,-,TGCGCCAGCAGCTCCAGGGGGTCGGAGACCCAGTACTTC,CASSSRGSETQYF
TRBD1,TRBV5-8,TRBJ2-6,-,TGTGCCAGCAGCTCCCGAAGGACAGGGTTCACCTCTGGGGCCAACGTCCTGACTTTC,CASSSRRTGFTSGANVLTF
-,TRBV6-5,TRBJ2-7,few,TGTGCCAGCACCGGGGGGCCCTACGAGCAGTACTTC,CASTGGPYEQYF
-,TRBV7-2,TRBJ2-1,-,TGTGCCAGCAGCTTAATTCCCGGGGGGCGGGGGAATGAGCAGTTCTTC,CASSLIPGGRGNEQFF